This note documents a single T cell receptor beta chain sequence. The antigen is not known. The data belong to a study of shared clonotypes between healthy human individuals. Background on the study: CD8 memory received one plate per donor, CD8 naive two, CD4 memory three and CD4 naive three.

There are 16 residues in the CDR3. CDR1 and CDR2 (germline): SGHRS, YFSETQ. V was trimmed by 4 bases and J by 0 bases, leaving 16 bases between them. General study findings and limits: Sharing of clonotypes among donors was expected to vary with sequencing depth. Non-shared clonotypes had lower generation probabilities than clonotypes shared by all four sorted-subset donors.

It was roughly 190 ng DNA, about 30,000 T cell genomes, that sorted-subset replicate PCRs used. Method: immunoSEQ multiplex PCR; TCRdb's copy keeps in-frame clones and lacks some. The table has 1,500,000 or so clones, 97% to 99% seen once. This clonotype was sampled from a man younger than 45 in good health. This chain links TRBV5-1 with TRBJ2-5; D possibly corresponds to TRBD1 (6 bases). Sequenced input: naive CD4+ T cells sorted from blood. Subset defined: CD45RA+ positively selected. CDR3 loop: CASSPQGRQYQETQYF. CDR3 bases: TGCGCCAGCAGCCCGCAGGGGCGGCAGTACCAAGAGACCCAGTACTTC.